This is a list of T cell receptor beta chains from one sample in a study of blood T cell repertoires in COVID-19. The protocol was immunoSEQ multiplex PCR, while the TCRdb copy is restricted to in-frame clones and leaves out a portion. The sample carries 130,000 to 150,000 clones, 80% to 85% recorded once. The sequenced material came from peripheral blood. These receptor sequences come from a human donor in a cohort sampled during active COVID-19. The CDR3 runs from the conserved cysteine through the conserved F or W. Each record gives: J gene, D gene, clone size, V gene, CDR3 DNA, CDR3 protein. A D gene is named only where the DNA matches it firmly. Clone sizes are given selectively: once, few, many, or a class where the clone is expanded.

J: TRBJ2-7; D: TRBD2; size: -; V: TRBV15; DNA: TGTGCCACCAGCAGAGATCGGGGGGTTGGGGAGCAGTACTTC; CDR3: CATSRDRGVGEQYF
J: TRBJ2-2; D: TRBD2; size: -; V: TRBV19; DNA: TGTGCCAGTAGTATGAGTAGCGGGGCCCTAGGAGTGTGGATGTTTTTT; CDR3: CASSMSSGALGVWMFF
J: TRBJ2-3; D: TRBD1; size: -; V: TRBV2; DNA: TGTGCCAGCGACCGGGACAGGGCCACAGATACGCAGTATTTT; CDR3: CASDRDRATDTQYF
J: TRBJ2-2; D: -; size: -; V: TRBV7-9; DNA: TGTGCCGGCCACCGCGAGGGCCACGCGAACACCGGGGAGCTGTTTTTT; CDR3: CAGHREGHANTGELFF
J: TRBJ1-4; D: TRBD1; size: once; V: TRBV19; DNA: TGTGCCAGTAGTTCCGACAGGGGTCATGAAAAACTGTTTTTT; CDR3: CASSSDRGHEKLFF
J: TRBJ1-3; D: -; size: -; V: TRBV5-1; DNA: TGCGCCAGCAGCTTGGCCCCAGGGGGAAACACCATATATTTT; CDR3: CASSLAPGGNTIYF
J: TRBJ1-2; D: -; size: -; V: TRBV9; DNA: TGTGCCAGCAGCGTAGCGGCGAAAAGCGGCGGCTACACCTTC; CDR3: CASSVAAKSGGYTF
J: TRBJ2-3; D: -; size: -; V: TRBV5-1; DNA: TGCGCCAGCAGCTTGGAGGACATCACAGATACGCAGTATTTT; CDR3: CASSLEDITDTQYF
J: TRBJ2-6; D: TRBD1; size: -; V: TRBV6-2/TRBV6-3; DNA: TGTGCCAGCAGCCACCCCAGGGACAGGAGATTCCCCCCTGGGGCCAACGTCCTGACTTTC; CDR3: CASSHPRDRRFPPGANVLTF
J: TRBJ1-2; D: -; size: -; V: TRBV12-3/TRBV12-4; DNA: TGTGCCAGCAGTAAACAGGGCCATGGCTACACCTTC; CDR3: CASSKQGHGYTF
J: TRBJ2-1; D: -; size: -; V: TRBV4-2; DNA: TGTGCCAGCAGCCAAGATCGAGGGTCCTACAATGAGCAGTTCTTC; CDR3: CASSQDRGSYNEQFF
J: TRBJ2-1; D: TRBD2; size: once; V: TRBV28; DNA: TGTGCCAGCAGTTTAGCGGGACTAGCGGATTTTGAGCAGTTCTTC; CDR3: CASSLAGLADFEQFF
J: TRBJ1-1; D: -; size: -; V: TRBV7-2; DNA: TGTGCCAGCAGCTTAAGTGGGCAGGGTCGCACTGAAGCTTTCTTT; CDR3: CASSLSGQGRTEAFF
J: TRBJ2-6; D: -; size: -; V: TRBV11-2; DNA: TGTGCCAGCAGCTTAGGGCCCCGAAGCTCTGGGGCCAACGTCCTGACTTTC; CDR3: CASSLGPRSSGANVLTF
J: TRBJ2-7; D: TRBD1; size: -; V: TRBV6-1; DNA: TGTGCCAGCAGTGCCTTGACAGGGTCTAAGGCCTACGAGCAGTACTTC; CDR3: CASSALTGSKAYEQYF
J: TRBJ1-2; D: -; size: -; V: TRBV6-5; DNA: TGTGCCAGCTCCGCCGGTGGAGGGGATGGCTACACCTTC; CDR3: CASSAGGGDGYTF
J: TRBJ2-1; D: -; size: -; V: TRBV7-2; DNA: TGTGCCAGCAGTCTGGAAGGGGCTCGTGAGCAGTTCTTC; CDR3: CASSLEGAREQFF
J: TRBJ1-5; D: -; size: once; V: TRBV9; DNA: TGTGCCAGCAGCCAAGACGGGGGACGGGGTCAGCCCCAGCATTTT; CDR3: CASSQDGGRGQPQHF
J: TRBJ1-1; D: -; size: -; V: TRBV6-5; DNA: TGTGCCAGCACCCGGGTTCCGAACACTGAAGCTTTCTTT; CDR3: CASTRVPNTEAFF
J: TRBJ2-3; D: -; size: -; V: TRBV2; DNA: TGTGCCAGCAGCCGACAGACGGATACGCAGTATTTT; CDR3: CASSRQTDTQYF
J: TRBJ1-2; D: TRBD1; size: -; V: TRBV23-1; DNA: TGCGCCAGCAGTCAAGGACAGGGGAACTATGGCTACACCTTC; CDR3: CASSQGQGNYGYTF
J: TRBJ1-4; D: TRBD1; size: -; V: TRBV3-1/TRBV3-2; DNA: TGTGCCAGCAGGGAACAGGGGGGCACTAATGAAAAACTGTTTTTT; CDR3: CASREQGGTNEKLFF
J: TRBJ1-5; D: -; size: -; V: TRBV19; DNA: TGTGCCAGTAGTCTCCGGAGCAATCAGCCCCAGCATTTT; CDR3: CASSLRSNQPQHF
J: TRBJ2-2; D: TRBD1; size: -; V: TRBV2; DNA: TGTGCCAGCCGGGACAGGGGGTTGAACACCGGGGAGCTGTTTTTT; CDR3: CASRDRGLNTGELFF
J: TRBJ2-5; D: TRBD2; size: -; V: TRBV25-1; DNA: TGTGCCAGCACTCGGACTAGCGGGGGATTTACAGAGACCCAGTACTTC; CDR3: CASTRTSGGFTETQYF
J: TRBJ1-5; D: -; size: -; V: TRBV6-5; DNA: TGTGCCAGCAGTTACTCCGGGGCAGGGGGCAATCAGCCCCAGCATTTT; CDR3: CASSYSGAGGNQPQHF
J: TRBJ2-5; D: TRBD2; size: -; V: TRBV2; DNA: TGTGCCAGCGTCGGGAGGGGGGCCCAAGAGACCCAGTACTTC; CDR3: CASVGRGAQETQYF
J: TRBJ1-2; D: -; size: -; V: TRBV3-1/TRBV3-2; DNA: TGTGCCAGCAGCCAGGGACTTTACTATGGCTACACCTTC; CDR3: CASSQGLYYGYTF
J: TRBJ2-2; D: TRBD2; size: -; V: TRBV9; DNA: TGTGCCAGCAGCGTGAGTGGGGGGGACACCGGGGAGCTGTTTTTT; CDR3: CASSVSGGDTGELFF
J: TRBJ1-4; D: -; size: -; V: TRBV9; DNA: TGTGCCAGCAGCCCTGAGCTTTCAGGGAACGAAAAACTGTTTTTT; CDR3: CASSPELSGNEKLFF
J: TRBJ2-3; D: TRBD2; size: -; V: TRBV14; DNA: TGTGCCAGCAGCCAAGGCCCGACTAGCGGAGGAACTCACACAGATACGCAGTATTTT; CDR3: CASSQGPTSGGTHTDTQYF
J: TRBJ2-7; D: TRBD1; size: -; V: TRBV7-7; DNA: TGTGCCAGCAGCTCCTCCGGGACAGGCCGGAGGGAGCAGTACTTC; CDR3: CASSSSGTGRREQYF
J: TRBJ1-1; D: TRBD1; size: -; V: TRBV5-1; DNA: TGCGCCAGCAGCCGGGCCGCAACAATAGGGACAGCCAGACAAAACACTGAAGCTTTCTTT; CDR3: CASSRAATIGTARQNTEAFF
J: TRBJ2-1; D: TRBD2; size: -; V: TRBV18; DNA: TGTGCCAGCTCACCCGACCTTGGACTAGCGGGGCCCTACAATGAGCAGTTCTTC; CDR3: CASSPDLGLAGPYNEQFF
J: TRBJ1-2; D: -; size: once; V: TRBV6-5; DNA: TGTGCCAGCAGGGGAGCGGGGGCGTTCTATGGCTACACCTTC; CDR3: CASRGAGAFYGYTF
J: TRBJ1-1; D: -; size: -; V: TRBV6-5; DNA: TGTGCCAGCAGTTACGGACAGAACACTGAAGCTTTCTTT; CDR3: CASSYGQNTEAFF
J: TRBJ1-1; D: TRBD1; size: -; V: TRBV11-3; DNA: TGTGCCAGCAGCCCCGGGGACAGGTCGAACACTGAAGCTTTCTTT; CDR3: CASSPGDRSNTEAFF
J: TRBJ2-7; D: -; size: few; V: TRBV30; DNA: TGTGCCTGGAGTGTAGGACTAAGCTCCTACGAGCAGTACTTC; CDR3: CAWSVGLSSYEQYF